Only a few counts were recorded for the clone carrying this T cell receptor (beta chain). The antigen is not known. The CDR3 is 14 residues long. Germline assignment: CDR1 GTSNPN and CDR2 SVGIG (reference sequence). V gave up 0 bases and J gave up 3 bases; unmatched junction bases: 0. TCRdb independently ran MiXCR on the 5' RACE reads; one entry per CDR3 protein. Altogether about 660,000 distinct CDR3 sequences are present, 8.6% being singletons, with the ten largest covering 0.98%. The data derive from a study of identical twins. Findings and caveats of the study: There is a chance that invariant MAIT and iNKT cells partially muddied zero-insertion analyses. Beta out-of-frame sequences displayed a weaker excess of sharing between twins.

This same sample was also part of a study on yellow fever vaccine responses in identical twins.

V usage is TRBV30 and J usage is TRBJ2-3, with 10 nucleotides matching TRBD2. Material: PBMCs. This clonotype was sampled from a woman under 30 in good health. The CDR3 reads CAWSVTSGTDTQYF. DNA for the CDR3: TGTGCCTGGAGTGTGACTAGCGGGACAGATACGCAGTATTTT.